This T cell receptor beta chain was sequenced during a study of identifying expanded T cells in peripheral blood. Study results and limitations: Differentially abundant clones: about 1.2 between replicates, 16.4 at two to three weeks, roughly 18 at four. Approximately two-week clone count variance significantly increased as total template count grew.

From germline, CDR1 is GTSNPN and CDR2 SVGIG (reference sequence). V lost 7 bases and J 4 bases, leaving 17 bases between the germline ends. The CDR3 length is 13 residues. The method was immunoSEQ multiplex PCR; TCRdb's version includes in-frame clones alone and lacks a portion of them. Of roughly 82,000 clones in the sample, 84% are singletons; the top ten hold under 20%. Notes on this clone: The antigen remains undetermined.

The sample consisted of blood. The V and J genes are TRBV30 and TRBJ2-7; D gene unclear. This sequence was found in a person aged 18 to 70 in good health. The DNA of the CDR3 is TGTGCCTTCGAAATCTCCAACAGTTACGAGCAGTACTTC. Its translation: CAFEISNSYEQYF.